This T cell receptor beta chain was profiled in a study of cytomegalovirus exposure and HLA in healthy donors. CDR3 length: 12 residues. Trimming pared 5 bases from V and 5 bases from J, leaving 8 bases between. Germline V gene lookup returns CDR1 SGHDT and CDR2 YYEEEE. The assay was immunoSEQ multiplex PCR, and TCRdb's table has in-frame clones only and misses some. The sample holds approximately 270,000 clones, 80% to 90% seen once. V and J are TRBV5-6 and TRBJ2-1; D gene unclear. This sequence originates from a woman aged 18-29 years in good health and CMV-seronegative. Sequenced material: PBMCs. CDR3 in amino acids: CASRFGNNEQFF. DNA for the CDR3: TGTGCCAGCAGATTCGGTAACAATGAGCAGTTCTTC.